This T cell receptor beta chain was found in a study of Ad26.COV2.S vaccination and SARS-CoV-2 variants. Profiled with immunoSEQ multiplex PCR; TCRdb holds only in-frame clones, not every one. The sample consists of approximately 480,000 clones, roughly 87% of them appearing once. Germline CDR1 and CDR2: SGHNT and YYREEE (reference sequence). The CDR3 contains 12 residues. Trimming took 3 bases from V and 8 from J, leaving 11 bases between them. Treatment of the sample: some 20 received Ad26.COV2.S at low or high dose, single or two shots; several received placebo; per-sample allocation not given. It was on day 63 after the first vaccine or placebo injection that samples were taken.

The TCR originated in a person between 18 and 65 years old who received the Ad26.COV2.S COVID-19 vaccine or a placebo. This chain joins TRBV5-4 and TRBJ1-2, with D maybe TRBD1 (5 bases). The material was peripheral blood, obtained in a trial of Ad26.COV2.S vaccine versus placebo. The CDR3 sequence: CASSSPGDGYTF. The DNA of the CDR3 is TGTGCCAGCAGCTCCCCTGGGGACGGCTACACCTTC. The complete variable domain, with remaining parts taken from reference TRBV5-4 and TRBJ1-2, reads ETGVTQSPTHLIKTRGQQVTLRCSSQSGHNTVSWYQQALGQGPQFIFQYYREEENGRGNFPPRFSGLQFPNYSSELNVNALELDDSALYLCASSSPGDGYTFGSGTRLTVV.